This TCR beta chain was captured in a study of T-cell memory formation after mild COVID-19. The overall study: Largely, the TCR clusters proved donor specific. Whole-study findings and limits: Memory cells collected pre-infection included some clones that later responded, suggesting cross-reactive memory joined. Later expanders leaned toward CD4+, whereas clones contracting from day 15 to 85 were balanced CD4/CD8.

The V segment lost 2 bases and the J segment 10 bases; nucleotides outside the gene matches: 8. Germline assignment: CDR1 SGHTA and CDR2 FQGNSA. The CDR3 length is 15 residues. TCR alpha and TCR beta cDNA libraries with sample barcodes and UMIs came from 5'RACE using constant-segment primers. TCRdb itself ran the 5' RACE reads through MiXCR, one entry per CDR3 protein. The sample carries under 300,000 distinct CDR3 sequences, 8% to 10% recorded once. Turning to this clonotype: Its antigen is not identified.

The J gene is TRBJ1-6, the V gene TRBV7-2; TRBD1 matches at 7 bases. The specimen was PBMCs or a T cell subset sorted from them (not recorded which). This TCR was sampled from a man aged 18 to 35 who had mild COVID-19 (a few samples of this study predate the infection). Cell type and time point are not known. CDR3 sequence reads: CASSLSGTVGSPLHF. CDR3 nucleotides: TGTGCCAGCAGCTTATCCGGGACAGTGGGATCACCCCTCCACTTT.